The entry that follows covers one T cell receptor (beta chain) sequence. As yet, its antigen is unknown. The sample is drawn from a study of radiation and T cells in renal cell carcinoma. Background on the study: Nephrectomy followed 15 Gy stereotactic body radiation by 4 weeks.

Time point given: baseline pretreatment blood. Noted treatment: 15 Gy SBRT to primary tumor, nephrectomy 4 weeks later. Profiling relied on immunoSEQ multiplex PCR, and the TCRdb table lists in-frame clones only, not all of them. This table holds approximately 120,000 clones, approximately 82% found once. Study-wide results and caveats: In blood, top tumor clones expanded by 2 weeks, shrinking by 4.

Sequencing was performed on blood, taken from a patient whose treatment included radiotherapy and nephrectomy. The sequence was collected from a woman aged 60-70 years with renal cell carcinoma.

CDR3 sequence reads: CASSFRDRREQYF. For the CDR3, the DNA is TGTGCCAGTTCTTTTCGGGACAGGCGCGAGCAGTACTTC. This rearrangement joins TRBV2 to TRBJ2-7, with 8 bases lining up with TRBD1. CDR3 length: 13 residues. From germline, CDR1 is SNHLY and CDR2 FYNNEI. V shed 9 bases, J shed 6 bases, and the junction held 10 bases outside the gene matches.